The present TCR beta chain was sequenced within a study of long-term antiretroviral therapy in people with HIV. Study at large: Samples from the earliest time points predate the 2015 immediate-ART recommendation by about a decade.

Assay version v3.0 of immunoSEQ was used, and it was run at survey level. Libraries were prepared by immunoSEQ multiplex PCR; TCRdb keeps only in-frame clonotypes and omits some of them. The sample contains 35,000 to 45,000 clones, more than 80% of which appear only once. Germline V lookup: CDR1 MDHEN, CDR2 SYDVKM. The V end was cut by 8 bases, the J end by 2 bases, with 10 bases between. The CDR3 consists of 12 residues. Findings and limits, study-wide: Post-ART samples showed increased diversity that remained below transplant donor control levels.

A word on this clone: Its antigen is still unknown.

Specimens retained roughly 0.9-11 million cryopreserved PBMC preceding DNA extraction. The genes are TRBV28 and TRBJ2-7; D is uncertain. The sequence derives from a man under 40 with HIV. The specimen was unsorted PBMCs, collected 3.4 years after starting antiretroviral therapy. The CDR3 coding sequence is TGTGCCAGCCAGGACGGGCCCTACGAGCAGTACTTC. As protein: CASQDGPYEQYF.